This section outlines one TCR beta chain sequence together with its context. Its target is not known. The CDR3 has 15 amino acids. V dropped 4 bases and J dropped 1; count of bases not matched to a gene: 6. The V gene's germline CDR1 is LGHNA and CDR2 YSLEER. The sample belongs to a study of beta chain features in type 1 diabetes. Notes on the study in general: It was among patients, rather than healthy donors, that naive, central memory and Treg TCRB repertoires appeared more similar. Researchers report that Type 1 diabetes patients had moderately but significantly shorter TCRB CDR3s across all four CD4+ subsets. The study notes PCR might favor shorter templates equally in patients and controls.

Sequencing targeted expressed TCRB transcripts, as all isolated RNA had been reverse transcribed. Assay: immunoSEQ multiplex PCR; the TCRdb copy retains only in-frame clones and omits some. The sample contains around 140,000 clones, about 10% of which appear only once. The receptor was isolated from a young man with type 1 diabetes. Material: central memory CD4+ T cells from blood. The V call is TRBV4-3, the J call TRBJ1-1; 7 bases align to TRBD1. The CDR3 is CASSPIHRGNTEAFF. The CDR3 bases are TGCGCCAGCAGCCCCATACACAGGGGGAACACTGAAGCTTTCTTT.